This entry concerns a single T cell receptor beta chain. Unmatched junction bases numbered 8, after V lost 5 bases and J lost 1 base. The CDR3 loop spans 16 amino acids. Germline loops: CDR1 PRHDT, CDR2 FYEKMQ (reference sequence). Original processing methods: Reference gene primers were amplified, and this amplification served to estimate nucleated cell counts. Repertoires were generated with immunoSEQ multiplex PCR, while TCRdb's copy carries only in-frame clones and drops some. Clonal size and the V and J genes are those of that table, whereas D and trimming came from the DNA. Of under 150,000 clones listed, 80% are singletons. The record originates from a study of blood T cell repertoires in COVID-19. Study-wide context: The United States, Italy and Spain were the sources of the acute and convalescent COVID-19 samples. The analysed material was cDNA or gDNA that came from T cells, B-cell-depleted T cells, or PBMCs.

Sequenced input: peripheral blood. The chain has TRBV13 and TRBJ2-5; TRBD2 agrees at 9 bases. This TCR was recovered from a human donor in a cohort sampled during active COVID-19. The CDR3 bases are TGTGCCAGCAGCCCAGGGGTAGCGGGGGTCCAAGAGACCCAGTACTTC. As protein: CASSPGVAGVQETQYF.